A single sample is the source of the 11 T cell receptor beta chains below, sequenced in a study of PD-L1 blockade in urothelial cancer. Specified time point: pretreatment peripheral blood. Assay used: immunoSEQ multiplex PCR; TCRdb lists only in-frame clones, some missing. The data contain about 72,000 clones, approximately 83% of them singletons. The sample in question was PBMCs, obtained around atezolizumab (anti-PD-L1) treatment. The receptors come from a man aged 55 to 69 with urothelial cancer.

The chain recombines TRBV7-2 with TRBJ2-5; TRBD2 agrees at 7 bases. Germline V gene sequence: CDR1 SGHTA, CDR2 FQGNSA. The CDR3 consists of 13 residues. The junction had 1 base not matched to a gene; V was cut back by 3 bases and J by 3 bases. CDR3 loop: CASSFAGEETQYF. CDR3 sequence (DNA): TGTGCCAGCAGCTTCGCGGGGGAAGAGACCCAGTACTTC.

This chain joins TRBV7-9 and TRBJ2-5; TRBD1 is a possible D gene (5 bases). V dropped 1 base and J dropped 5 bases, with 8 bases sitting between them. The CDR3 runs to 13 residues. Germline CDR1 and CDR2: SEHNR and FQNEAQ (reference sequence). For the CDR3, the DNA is TGTGCCAGCAGCTTAGGGGGCAGGGAGACCCAGTACTTC. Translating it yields CASSLGGRETQYF.

The CDR3 sequence is CASSFQGSRWNTEAFF. In nucleotides, the CDR3 is TGTGCCAGCAGCTTCCAGGGGTCCCGTTGGAACACTGAAGCTTTCTTT. The J gene is TRBJ1-1, the V gene TRBV11-2; the D gene is possibly TRBD1 (6 bases). V was cut by 3 bases and J by 1 base, with 15 bases left in between. CDR1 SGHAT and CDR2 FQNNGV come from the germline V gene. The length of the CDR3 is 16 residues.

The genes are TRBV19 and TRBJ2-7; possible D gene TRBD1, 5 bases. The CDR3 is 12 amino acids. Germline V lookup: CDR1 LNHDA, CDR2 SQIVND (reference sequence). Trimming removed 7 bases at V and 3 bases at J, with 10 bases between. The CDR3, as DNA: TGTGCCAGTAAAGGGGTTGGCTACGAGCAGTACTTC. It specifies CASKGVGYEQYF. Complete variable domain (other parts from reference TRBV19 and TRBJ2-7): DGGITQSPKYLFRKEGQNVTLSCEQNLNHDAMYWYRQDPGQGLRLIYYSQIVNDFQKGDIAEGYSVSREKKESFPLTVTSAQKNPTAFYLCASKGVGYEQYFGPGTRLTVT.

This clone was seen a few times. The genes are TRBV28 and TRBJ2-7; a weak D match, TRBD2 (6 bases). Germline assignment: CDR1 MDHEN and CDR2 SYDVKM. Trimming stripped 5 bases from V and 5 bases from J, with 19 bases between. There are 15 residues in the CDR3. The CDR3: CASSQPRGSRHEQYF. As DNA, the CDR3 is TGTGCCAGCAGTCAACCCCGGGGGTCTCGGCACGAGCAGTACTTC. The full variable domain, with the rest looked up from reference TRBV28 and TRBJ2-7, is DVKVTQSSRYLVKRTGEKVFLECVQDMDHENMFWYRQDPGLGLRLIYFSYDVKMKEKGDIPEGYSVSREKKERFSLILESASTNQTSMYLCASSQPRGSRHEQYFGPGTRLTVT.

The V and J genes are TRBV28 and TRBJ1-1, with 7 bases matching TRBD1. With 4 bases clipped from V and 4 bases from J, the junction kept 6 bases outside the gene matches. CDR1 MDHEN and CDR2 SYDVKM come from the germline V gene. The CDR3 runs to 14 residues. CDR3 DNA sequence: TGTGCCAGCAGTTCAGGGGGTTTGGGCACTGAAGCTTTCTTT. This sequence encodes CASSSGGLGTEAFF.

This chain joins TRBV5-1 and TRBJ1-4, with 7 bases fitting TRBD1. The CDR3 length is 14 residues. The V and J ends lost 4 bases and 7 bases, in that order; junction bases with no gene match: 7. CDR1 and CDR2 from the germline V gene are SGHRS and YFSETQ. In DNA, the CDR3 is TGCGCCAGCAGCCGCTCAGGGGGGAGTGAAAAACTGTTTTTT. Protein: CASSRSGGSEKLFF.

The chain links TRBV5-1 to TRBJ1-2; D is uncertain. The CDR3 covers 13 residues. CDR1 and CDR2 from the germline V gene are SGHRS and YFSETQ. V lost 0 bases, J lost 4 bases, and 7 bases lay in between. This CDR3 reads CASSLASAYGYTF. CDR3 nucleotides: TGCGCCAGCAGCTTGGCCAGTGCCTATGGCTACACCTTC.

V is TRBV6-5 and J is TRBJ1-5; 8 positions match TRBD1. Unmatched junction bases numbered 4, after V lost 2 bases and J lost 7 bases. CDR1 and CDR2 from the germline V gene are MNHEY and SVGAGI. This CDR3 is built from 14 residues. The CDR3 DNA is TGTGCCAGCAGTTACGGACAGGGAGTACAGCCCCAGCATTTT. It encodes CASSYGQGVQPQHF.

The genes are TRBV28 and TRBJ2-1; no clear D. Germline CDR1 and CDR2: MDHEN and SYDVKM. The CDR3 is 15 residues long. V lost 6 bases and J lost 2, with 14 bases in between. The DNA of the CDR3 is TGTGCCAGCAGCCCCTTCGGTACGACCTACAATGAGCAGTTCTTC. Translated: CASSPFGTTYNEQFF. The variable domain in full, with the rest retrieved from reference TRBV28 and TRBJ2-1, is DVKVTQSSRYLVKRTGEKVFLECVQDMDHENMFWYRQDPGLGLRLIYFSYDVKMKEKGDIPEGYSVSREKKERFSLILESASTNQTSMYLCASSPFGTTYNEQFFGPGTRLTVL.

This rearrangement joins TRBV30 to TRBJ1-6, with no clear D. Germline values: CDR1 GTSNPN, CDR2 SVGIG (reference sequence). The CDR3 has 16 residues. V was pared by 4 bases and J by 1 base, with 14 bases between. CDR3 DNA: TGTGCCTGGAAACGGGAGGGTGTGTCCTATAATTCACCCCTCCACTTT. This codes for CAWKREGVSYNSPLHF.